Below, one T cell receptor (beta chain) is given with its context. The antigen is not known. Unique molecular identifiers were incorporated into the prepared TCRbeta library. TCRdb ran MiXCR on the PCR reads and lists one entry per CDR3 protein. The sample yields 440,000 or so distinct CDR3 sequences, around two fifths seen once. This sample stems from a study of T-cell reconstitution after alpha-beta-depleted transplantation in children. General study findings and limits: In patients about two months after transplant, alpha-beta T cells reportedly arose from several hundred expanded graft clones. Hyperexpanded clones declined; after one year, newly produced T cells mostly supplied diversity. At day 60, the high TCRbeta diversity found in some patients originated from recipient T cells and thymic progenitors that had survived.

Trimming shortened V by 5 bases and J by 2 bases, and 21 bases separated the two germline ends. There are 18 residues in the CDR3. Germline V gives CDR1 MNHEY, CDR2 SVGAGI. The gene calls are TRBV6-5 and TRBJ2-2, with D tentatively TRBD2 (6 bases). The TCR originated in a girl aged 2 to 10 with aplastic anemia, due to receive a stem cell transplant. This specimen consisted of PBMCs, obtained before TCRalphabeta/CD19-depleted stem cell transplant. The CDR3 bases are TGTGCCAGCAGTCACCAAATCGTGGGGGACTTAAACACCGGGGAGCTGTTTTTT. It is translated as CASSHQIVGDLNTGELFF.